A single sample is the source of the 31 T cell receptor beta chains below, sequenced in a study of shared clonotypes between healthy human individuals. TCRdb's table, derived via immunoSEQ multiplex PCR, lists solely in-frame clones and lacks some. The sample yields about 2.2 million clones, approximately 92% seen once. The naive CD8 population came from CD45RO-negative cells selected for CCR7, without terminally differentiated effector memory CD45RA+ cells. The sequenced sample consisted of naive CD8+ T cells from PBMCs. The receptors derive from a man aged 18 to 29 in good health. Some clones in this sample may be carry-over from other donors' samples.

The chain joins TRBV5-1 to TRBJ2-7, with D possibly matching TRBD2 (6 bases). The V and J ends lost 4 bases and 5 bases respectively, with 25 bases between them. The germline gives CDR1 SGHRS, CDR2 YFSETQ. The CDR3 totals 17 residues. Here the CDR3 DNA reads TGCGCCAGCAGCCCCCTACTCCGACTAGAAACTTTGCACGAGCAGTACTTC. Protein: CASSPLLRLETLHEQYF.

The chain couples TRBV19 to TRBJ2-5, with 8 bases matching TRBD1. The CDR3 runs 12 residues. The V and J ends lost 7 bases and 3 bases, in that order; junction bases with no gene match: 1. CDR1 LNHDA and CDR2 SQIVND come from the germline V gene (reference sequence). CDR3 region: CASTGGEETQYF. Here the CDR3 DNA reads TGTGCCAGTACAGGGGGCGAAGAGACCCAGTACTTC.

J is TRBJ2-2 and V is TRBV27, with D uncertain. V shed 2 bases and J shed 1 base, with 11 bases lying between them. The V gene's germline CDR1 is MNHEY and CDR2 SMNVEV (reference sequence). This CDR3 is 16 amino acids long. The CDR3 is CASSLSWNLNTGELFF. The CDR3 DNA reads TGTGCCAGCAGTTTAAGCTGGAATCTGAACACCGGGGAGCTGTTTTTT.

The chain couples TRBV2 to TRBJ2-7, with unresolved D. In germline, CDR1 is SNHLY, CDR2 FYNNEI. Between the trimmed V and J ends, which lost 7 bases and 0 bases, there was a span of 7 bases. CDR3 size: 12 residues. The CDR3 loop is CASTASSYEQYF. The CDR3 region has the DNA TGTGCCAGCACTGCCTCCTCCTACGAGCAGTACTTC. Together with reference TRBV2 and TRBJ2-7, the CDR3 gives the full variable domain: EPEVTQTPSHQVTQMGQEVILRCVPISNHLYFYWYRQILGQKVEFLVSFYNNEISEKSEIFDDQFSVERPDGSNFTLKIRSTKLEDSAMYFCASTASSYEQYFGPGTRLTVT.

The chain links TRBV28 to TRBJ2-7, with D perhaps matching TRBD2 (6 bases). V lost 8 bases and J lost 2, with 19 bases in between. This CDR3 is built from 15 residues. Looked up from germline, CDR1 is MDHEN and CDR2 is SYDVKM. CDR3 sequence reads: CASGHRDFGPYEQYF. The CDR3 DNA follows: TGTGCCAGCGGTCATCGGGACTTCGGACCCTACGAGCAGTACTTC.

The table lists this clone with a few counts. This rearrangement joins TRBV6-5 to TRBJ1-1; D ambiguous. The CDR3 spans 13 residues. V lost 4 bases, J lost 3 bases, and 9 bases lay in between. Germline-derived CDR1 and CDR2 are MNHEY and SVGAGI. CDR3 in amino acids: CASSSESYTEAFF. For the CDR3, the DNA is TGTGCCAGCAGTTCCGAAAGCTACACTGAAGCTTTCTTT.

This chain uses TRBV5-1 with TRBJ2-7; maybe TRBD2 (5 bases). The CDR3 consists of 14 residues. The V and J ends lost 1 base and 0 bases respectively, with 8 bases between them. The germline V gene encodes CDR1 SGHRS and CDR2 YFSETQ. Here the CDR3 DNA reads TGCGCCAGCAGCTTGACTAGTCCCTCCTACGAGCAGTACTTC. This encodes CASSLTSPSYEQYF.

This sequence joins TRBV27 and TRBJ2-7; D may be TRBD2 (7 bases). Trimming took 8 bases from V and 4 from J, leaving 18 bases between them. This CDR3 comprises 14 residues. Looked up from germline, CDR1 is MNHEY and CDR2 is SMNVEV (reference sequence). CDR3 sequence reads: CASGGALSPYEQYF. In DNA form, the CDR3 reads TGTGCCAGCGGGGGGGCACTATCGCCTTACGAGCAGTACTTC.

This rearrangement joins TRBV7-9 to TRBJ2-7, with a possible D match to TRBD2 (6 bases). V lost 5 bases and J 7 bases, leaving 21 bases between the germline ends. Germline values: CDR1 SEHNR, CDR2 FQNEAQ (reference sequence). The CDR3 sequence is 15 residues long. The CDR3 here is CASSHPIDGTREQYF. The CDR3 DNA follows: TGTGCCAGCAGCCATCCGATAGACGGGACTCGGGAGCAGTACTTC.

The chain has TRBV5-5 and TRBJ2-2; TRBD1 might be the D (5 bases). CDR3 size: 13 residues. Deletions cut 5 bases from V and 6 bases from J, with 11 bases between. Germline values: CDR1 SGHKS, CDR2 YYEKEE (reference sequence). Here the CDR3 reads CASSFLGAGELFF. CDR3 nucleotide sequence: TGTGCCAGCAGTTTCCTAGGGGCCGGGGAGCTGTTTTTT. Combining the CDR3 with reference TRBV5-5 and TRBJ2-2 gives the whole variable domain DAGVTQSPTHLIKTRGQQVTLRCSPISGHKSVSWYQQVLGQGPQFIFQYYEKEERGRGNFPDRFSARQFPNYSSELNVNALLLGDSALYLCASSFLGAGELFFGEGSRLTVL.

V is TRBV5-5 and J is TRBJ2-2, with D maybe TRBD2 (6 bases). From germline, CDR1 is SGHKS and CDR2 YYEKEE (reference sequence). This CDR3 spans 14 amino acids. V gave up 3 bases and J gave up 5 bases, with 11 bases separating them. This CDR3 is CASSSGARTGELFF. CDR3 sequence (DNA): TGTGCCAGCAGCTCGGGAGCCCGGACCGGGGAGCTGTTTTTT.

V gene TRBV7-6 combines with J gene TRBJ2-5; 7 positions agree with TRBD1. Germline V gene sequence: CDR1 SGHVS, CDR2 FNYEAQ. CDR3 size: 22 residues. V lost 1 base and J lost 0; bases outside the gene matches: 23. CDR3 DNA: TGTGCCAGCAGCTTAGTCTCAGGGGTTCGGGTCCCCGGGACAGCATACCAAGAGACCCAGTACTTC. Amino acids: CASSLVSGVRVPGTAYQETQYF.

The chain carries TRBV5-1 and TRBJ2-4, with D perhaps being TRBD1 or TRBD2 (5 bases each). V was clipped by 4 bases and J by 0 bases, with 17 bases between them. The CDR3 is 17 residues long. Germline-derived CDR1 and CDR2 are SGHRS and YFSETQ. CDR3 region: CASSLGTETIAKNIQYF. The CDR3 DNA is TGCGCCAGCAGCCTCGGGACGGAAACCATAGCCAAAAACATTCAGTACTTC.

V gene TRBV7-7 combines with J gene TRBJ2-5; TRBD1 agrees at 7 bases. CDR3 size: 17 residues. V lost 2 bases, J lost 5 bases, and 14 bases stayed unmatched. Germline V gene data show CDR1 as SSHAT and CDR2 as FNYEAQ (reference sequence). The CDR3 bases are TGTGCCAGCAGCTTACGTTGGGCCAGGGGGACGGTTGAGACCCAGTACTTC. It codes for CASSLRWARGTVETQYF. Supplemented by reference TRBV7-7 and TRBJ2-5, the full variable domain reads GAGVSQSPRYKVTKRGQDVTLRCDPISSHATLYWYQQALGQGPEFLTYFNYEAQPDKSGLPSDRFSAERPEGSISTLTIQRTEQRDSAMYRCASSLRWARGTVETQYFGPGTRLLVL.

Notes on this clone: This same CDR3 is encoded by further DNA sequences in the sample. V and J are TRBV7-9 and TRBJ1-2, with 7 bases that match TRBD1. CDR1 is SEHNR and CDR2 is FQNEAQ in the germline V gene (reference sequence). The CDR3 is 14 amino acids. The J segment lost 0 bases and the V segment lost 3 bases, leaving 1 base of the junction unmatched. The CDR3 loop reads CASSFGTANYGYTF. Written as DNA, the CDR3 is TGTGCCAGCAGCTTTGGGACAGCTAACTATGGCTACACCTTC.

This sequence joins TRBV6-5 and TRBJ1-2; TRBD1 agrees at 7 bases. The V and J ends lost 10 bases and 8 bases, in that order; junction bases with no gene match: 19. Germline assignment: CDR1 MNHEY and CDR2 SVGAGI. The CDR3 length is 15 residues. Here the CDR3 reads CATLMDTGEAVGYTF. CDR3 in DNA: TGTGCCACCTTGATGGACACAGGGGAGGCGGTGGGCTACACCTTC.

J is TRBJ1-1 and V is TRBV10-3; TRBD1 agrees at 8 bases. This CDR3 contains 14 residues. CDR1 is ENHRY and CDR2 is SYGVKD in the germline V gene. The trim removed 2 bases at V and 3 bases at J, leaving 2 bases unmatched. The CDR3 reads CAISETGGDTEAFF. The CDR3 bases are TGTGCCATCAGTGAGACAGGGGGGGACACTGAAGCTTTCTTT.

The chain carries TRBV2 and TRBJ1-1; possible D gene TRBD1, 5 bases. The CDR3 contains 13 residues. The germline CDR1 and CDR2 sequences are SNHLY and FYNNEI. With 11 bases removed from V and 1 base from J, the gap between germline ends came to 14 bases. The CDR3 DNA reads TGTGCCGTCCCTCGGACAAAGAACACTGAAGCTTTCTTT. Translated: CAVPRTKNTEAFF.

This clone was picked up one time. This chain joins TRBV14 and TRBJ2-2; D unclear. Germline CDR1 and CDR2: SGHDN and FVKESK. The length of the CDR3 is 19 residues. Trimming left V 0 bases short and J 0 bases short, with 17 bases between. CDR3 coding DNA: TGTGCCAGCAGCCAAGAAGGTCGGGTCTCTGGCCCGAACACCGGGGAGCTGTTTTTT. Residues: CASSQEGRVSGPNTGELFF.

This sequence joins TRBV27 and TRBJ1-5; maybe TRBD1 (6 bases). Germline V gene data show CDR1 as MNHEY and CDR2 as SMNVEV (reference sequence). The V end was cut by 3 bases, the J end by 3 bases, with 12 bases between. The CDR3 has 15 amino acids. CDR3 loop: CASSLGGAYNQPQHF. In DNA, the CDR3 is TGTGCCAGCAGTTTGGGGGGGGCCTACAATCAGCCCCAGCATTTT.

A word on this clone: Its ends do not fully match the called genes, so a read error is possible. The chain carries TRBV9 and TRBJ2-7; 9 bases match TRBD2. Germline loops: CDR1 SGDLS, CDR2 YYNGEE. CDR3 length: 15 residues. The CDR3, as DNA: TGTGCCAGCAGCGTAGGGGGGACTAGCTCCCACGAGCAGTACTTC. It yields the protein CASSVGGTSSHEQYF.

About this clone itself: The same CDR3 is also encoded by other DNA sequences in this sample. The chain couples TRBV11-2 to TRBJ2-1, with 10 bases that match TRBD2. The CDR3 has 14 amino acids. Trimming cost V 8 bases and J 0 bases; bases outside gene matches: 1. CDR1 SGHAT and CDR2 FQNNGV come from the germline V gene. The CDR3 DNA follows: TGTGCCAGCTCTAGCGGGAGCTCCTACAATGAGCAGTTCTTC. This translates into CASSSGSSYNEQFF.

The CDR3 loop reads CASSLWDRETQYF. The CDR3 region has the DNA TGTGCCAGCAGTTTGTGGGACAGGGAGACGCAGTATTTT. The V call is TRBV27, the J call TRBJ2-3; 9 bases map to TRBD1. The CDR3 has 13 amino acids. The J segment lost 9 bases and the V segment lost 3 bases, leaving 4 bases of the junction unmatched. Germline V gives CDR1 MNHEY, CDR2 SMNVEV (reference sequence).

The chain links TRBV27 to TRBJ2-3; 7 bases match TRBD1. V shed 1 base and J 1 base; nucleotides not matched to a gene: 5. CDR3 size: 16 residues. The germline V gene has CDR1 MNHEY and CDR2 SMNVEV (reference sequence). The CDR3 region has the DNA TGTGCCAGCAGTTTATGGTGGACAGGCGGCACAGATACGCAGTATTTT. This sequence encodes CASSLWWTGGTDTQYF.

The rearrangement uses TRBV7-9 and TRBJ2-1; TRBD1 matches at 11 bases. Losses at the gene ends were 4 bases for V and 3 bases for J; bases not matched to a gene: 5. There are 16 residues in the CDR3. The V gene's germline CDR1 is SEHNR and CDR2 FQNEAQ (reference sequence). The CDR3 DNA sequence: TGTGCCAGCAGCTCTTCCGGGACAGGGGGCTACAATGAGCAGTTCTTC. As protein: CASSSSGTGGYNEQFF.

J is TRBJ2-1 and V is TRBV28; D unresolved. The CDR3 consists of 14 residues. V gave up 3 bases and J gave up 6 bases, with 12 bases separating them. CDR1 MDHEN and CDR2 SYDVKM come from the germline V gene. The CDR3 reads CASSFVSPSNEQFF. The CDR3, as DNA: TGTGCCAGCAGTTTCGTCTCCCCCAGCAATGAGCAGTTCTTC.

This clone was seen once. The chain links TRBV7-9 to TRBJ1-4, with D possibly matching TRBD1 (5 bases). The germline CDR1 and CDR2 sequences are SEHNR and FQNEAQ (reference sequence). CDR3 length: 15 residues. V was clipped by 5 bases and J by 4 bases, with 14 bases between them. As DNA, the CDR3 is TGTGCCAGCAGCGTAGGGACGGCCGATAATGAAAAACTGTTTTTT. Amino acid sequence: CASSVGTADNEKLFF.

This clone was found once. The chain combines TRBV19 with TRBJ2-3; maybe TRBD2 (6 bases). The CDR3 is 16 residues long. The germline CDR1 and CDR2 sequences are LNHDA and SQIVND (reference sequence). With 9 bases removed from V and 0 bases from J, the gap between germline ends came to 19 bases. This chain's CDR3 is CASRPYGGESTDTQYF. Written as DNA, the CDR3 is TGTGCCAGCCGGCCGTATGGCGGGGAAAGCACAGATACGCAGTATTTT.

The count of this clone is one. This sequence joins TRBV19 and TRBJ2-2, with D maybe TRBD2 (5 bases). V was cut by 6 bases and J by 2 bases, with 16 bases left in between. Germline V gives CDR1 LNHDA, CDR2 SQIVND (reference sequence). CDR3 size: 16 residues. The CDR3 sequence: CASRTPTGFNTGELFF. DNA of the CDR3: TGTGCCAGTAGAACACCGACGGGATTCAACACCGGGGAGCTGTTTTTT.

V and J are TRBV13 and TRBJ1-2, with D possibly matching TRBD1 (5 bases). Germline V gene lookup returns CDR1 PRHDT and CDR2 FYEKMQ (reference sequence). Trimming removed 5 bases at V and 7 bases at J, with 11 bases between. The CDR3 runs to 12 residues. DNA for the CDR3: TGTGCCAGCAGCCCCCCGAGGGGTGGCTACACCTTC. This translates into CASSPPRGGYTF.

The rearrangement uses TRBV28 and TRBJ2-1, with 7 bases that match TRBD2. Germline assignment: CDR1 MDHEN and CDR2 SYDVKM. This CDR3 has 15 amino acids. Losses at the gene ends were 7 bases for V and 8 bases for J; bases not matched to a gene: 14. CDR3 DNA sequence: TGTGCCAGCACAGGCGGGAGCGGTTTTAGTGATGAGCAGTTCTTC. Its protein is CASTGGSGFSDEQFF. Complete variable domain (other parts from reference TRBV28 and TRBJ2-1): DVKVTQSSRYLVKRTGEKVFLECVQDMDHENMFWYRQDPGLGLRLIYFSYDVKMKEKGDIPEGYSVSREKKERFSLILESASTNQTSMYLCASTGGSGFSDEQFFGPGTRLTVL.